These 18 T cell receptor beta chains came from one sample sequenced in a study of cytomegalovirus exposure and HLA in healthy donors. The PCR was carried out with 60 Vbeta primers and 13 Jbeta primers. TCRdb's table, derived via immunoSEQ multiplex PCR, lists solely in-frame clones and lacks some. The table shows roughly 190,000 clones, with 79% occurring only once. Material for sequencing was PBMCs. These receptor sequences come from a woman aged 45-60 years in good health and CMV-seronegative.

V usage is TRBV6-6 and J usage is TRBJ2-2; perhaps TRBD2 as D (7 bases). V lost 7 bases and J lost 5, with 20 bases in between. Germline V gene sequence: CDR1 MNHNY, CDR2 SVGAGI (reference sequence). This CDR3 contains 16 residues. CDR3 DNA: TGTGCCAGCATTCCTACCGCGGGGGCTGGGACCGGGGAGCTGTTTTTT. This encodes CASIPTAGAGTGELFF.

This chain connects TRBV5-1 to TRBJ2-7, with TRBD1 matching 9 bases. V was pared by 0 bases and J by 2 bases, with 6 bases of the junction left unmatched. Germline V gene sequence: CDR1 SGHRS, CDR2 YFSETQ. The CDR3 runs to 16 residues. CDR3 sequence (DNA): TGCGCCAGCAGCTTGGCTGGACAGGGGAAGACCTACGAGCAGTACTTC. Its translation is CASSLAGQGKTYEQYF.

The J gene is TRBJ1-1, the V gene TRBV6-5, with TRBD1 identical over 9 bases. The CDR3 covers 15 residues. V trimming: 6 bases; J trimming: 5 bases; junction bases outside the gene matches: 10. Germline lookup yields CDR1 MNHEY and CDR2 SVGAGI. Here the CDR3 DNA reads TGTGCCAGCAGCACCGACAGGGGGGTCTTAACTGAAGCTTTCTTT. Protein product: CASSTDRGVLTEAFF.

V and J are TRBV5-1 and TRBJ1-1; D is uncertain. The CDR3 is made up of 16 amino acids. V was clipped by 2 bases and J by 4 bases, with 18 bases between them. The germline CDR1 and CDR2 sequences are SGHRS and YFSETQ. The CDR3 DNA sequence: TGCGCCAGCAGCTTAGATTTCCGGGGTTATATCACTGAAGCTTTCTTT. Translation gives CASSLDFRGYITEAFF.

This chain connects TRBV2 to TRBJ2-5; tentatively, D is TRBD2 (6 bases). The length of the CDR3 is 13 residues. CDR1 and CDR2 from the germline V gene are SNHLY and FYNNEI. V lost 6 bases, J lost 2 bases, and 10 bases lay in between. As DNA, the CDR3 is TGTGCCAGCAGCGCCGGGACTCAAGAGACCCAGTACTTC. As protein: CASSAGTQETQYF.

The rearrangement joins TRBV4-2 to TRBJ2-6, with 7 bases identical to TRBD1. Per germline, CDR1 LGHNA and CDR2 YNFKEQ. With V trimmed by 2 bases and J by 2 bases, 3 bases remained unmatched. The CDR3 runs 16 residues. DNA of the CDR3: TGTGCCAGCAGCCAACGACAGGGCGCTGGGGCCAACGTCCTGACTTTC. Protein sequence: CASSQRQGAGANVLTF.

The chain joins TRBV16 to TRBJ2-4, with 7 bases identical to TRBD1. V shed 0 bases, J shed 1 base, and the junction held 9 bases outside the gene matches. The CDR3 sequence is 18 residues long. Per the germline V gene, CDR1 is KGHSY and CDR2 is FQNENV. In DNA form, the CDR3 reads TGTGCCAGCAGCCAATCGTGGGTTGACAGGGTGGCCAAAAACATTCAGTACTTC. Encoded protein: CASSQSWVDRVAKNIQYF.

V usage is TRBV4-1 and J usage is TRBJ1-2, with D possibly being TRBD1 (5 bases). V dropped 0 bases and J dropped 2 bases, with 10 bases sitting between them. Germline V gene lookup returns CDR1 MGHRA and CDR2 YSYEKL. The CDR3 has 15 residues. The CDR3 nucleotides are TGCGCCAGCAGCCAAGATTTGGGGCCCAACTATGGCTACACCTTC. Encoded protein: CASSQDLGPNYGYTF.

The rearrangement uses TRBV10-2 and TRBJ2-3; TRBD2 matches 9 bases. There are 19 residues in the CDR3. Trimming cost V 0 bases and J 1 base; bases outside gene matches: 11. Germline V lookup: CDR1 WSHSY, CDR2 SAAADI. CDR3 nucleotide sequence: TGCGCCAGCAGTGAGTCCGGACTAGCGCTGCCGGCTGGCACAGATACGCAGTATTTT. Its protein is CASSESGLALPAGTDTQYF.

With respect to this clone: At one boundary the junction diverges from the germline segment, which might be a read error. V is TRBV5-1 and J is TRBJ1-3, with D possibly being TRBD1 (6 bases). The germline CDR1 and CDR2 sequences are SGHRS and YFSETQ. This CDR3 spans 16 amino acids. The CDR3 DNA follows: TGCGCCAGCAGCTCCGCGGGGGGCCGAGCTGGAAACACCACATATTTT. Its protein is CASSSAGGRAGNTTYF.

J is TRBJ2-5 and V is TRBV2; 7 positions agree with TRBD2. TRBJ2-7 matches the DNA end more closely, so the J call is doubtful. The CDR3 contains 13 residues. CDR1 and CDR2 (germline): SNHLY, FYNNEI. The CDR3 DNA is TGTGCCAGCAGTGACGCGGGAGCCTACGAGCAGTACTTC. Translating it yields CASSDAGAYEQYF.

The gene calls are TRBV27 and TRBJ2-3, with a weak D call TRBD2 (5 bases). Germline values: CDR1 MNHEY, CDR2 SMNVEV (reference sequence). The CDR3 is 16 amino acids. The ends were cut back, 5 bases at V and 2 bases at J, with 17 bases in the middle. CDR3 bases: TGTGCCAGCAGTCTAGGGCCGACTATATACACAGATACGCAGTATTTT. It codes for CASSLGPTIYTDTQYF.

This sequence joins TRBV28 and TRBJ2-1; TRBD2 matches 8 bases. The CDR3 consists of 13 residues. CDR1 and CDR2 (germline): MDHEN, SYDVKM. The ends lost 6 bases at V and 16 bases at J; junction bases unmatched: 14. DNA for the CDR3: TGTGCCAGCAGCTCCTTGGGGACTAGGGGTTTCTTCTTC. Encoded protein: CASSSLGTRGFFF.

The rearrangement uses TRBV4-2 and TRBJ1-1; perhaps TRBD1 as D (5 bases). Looked up from germline, CDR1 is LGHNA and CDR2 is YNFKEQ. This CDR3 spans 15 amino acids. V was shortened by 2 bases and J by 6 bases, with 16 bases between the two germline ends. The CDR3 nucleotides are TGTGCCAGCAGCCAAAGCCGACAGTCCGGGTCTGAAGCTTTCTTT. Protein sequence: CASSQSRQSGSEAFF.

This clone was found once. CDR3: CASSFGTGLSGNTIYF. The CDR3 DNA reads TGTGCCAGCAGCTTTGGGACAGGGCTTTCTGGAAACACCATATATTTT. J is TRBJ1-3 and V is TRBV5-6; 9 positions agree with TRBD1. The CDR3 totals 16 residues. The germline V gene has CDR1 SGHDT and CDR2 YYEEEE. The ends lost 2 bases at V and 1 base at J; junction bases unmatched: 4. The full variable domain, its missing parts supplied by reference TRBV5-6 and TRBJ1-3, is DAGVTQSPTHLIKTRGQQVTLRCSPKSGHDTVSWYQQALGQGPQFIFQYYEEEERQRGNFPDRFSGHQFPNYSSELNVNALLLGDSALYLCASSFGTGLSGNTIYFGEGSWLTVV.

V usage is TRBV6-5 and J usage is TRBJ1-5; 10 bases match TRBD1. This CDR3 spans 16 amino acids. The V gene end was trimmed by 0 bases and the J gene end by 9 bases; junction bases not matched to a gene: 8. The germline gives CDR1 MNHEY, CDR2 SVGAGI. The CDR3 sequence is CASSYSGTGDSGPQHF. CDR3 in DNA: TGTGCCAGCAGTTACTCTGGGACAGGGGATTCGGGGCCCCAGCATTTT.

The V and J genes are TRBV7-3 and TRBJ2-2; TRBD2 matches 12 bases. CDR3 length: 17 residues. Germline values: CDR1 SGHTA, CDR2 FQGTGA. V shed 5 bases and J 5 bases; nucleotides not matched to a gene: 9. CDR3 region: CASSPDGLAGRTGELFF. DNA for the CDR3: TGTGCCAGCAGCCCAGACGGACTAGCGGGACGGACCGGGGAGCTGTTTTTT. Drawing the rest from reference TRBV7-3 and TRBJ2-2, the complete variable domain is GAGVSQTPSNKVTEKGKYVELRCDPISGHTALYWYRQSLGQGPEFLIYFQGTGAADDSGLPNDRFFAVRPEGSVSTLKIQRTERGDSAVYLCASSPDGLAGRTGELFFGEGSRLTVL.

The chain combines TRBV2 with TRBJ1-5; 11 bases line up with TRBD1. Germline-derived CDR1 and CDR2 are SNHLY and FYNNEI. The length of the CDR3 is 15 residues. V dropped 6 bases and J dropped 6; count of bases not matched to a gene: 7. CDR3 DNA sequence: TGTGCCAGCAGGAGGGGACAGGGGGAGGGTCAGCCCCAGCATTTT. As protein: CASRRGQGEGQPQHF.